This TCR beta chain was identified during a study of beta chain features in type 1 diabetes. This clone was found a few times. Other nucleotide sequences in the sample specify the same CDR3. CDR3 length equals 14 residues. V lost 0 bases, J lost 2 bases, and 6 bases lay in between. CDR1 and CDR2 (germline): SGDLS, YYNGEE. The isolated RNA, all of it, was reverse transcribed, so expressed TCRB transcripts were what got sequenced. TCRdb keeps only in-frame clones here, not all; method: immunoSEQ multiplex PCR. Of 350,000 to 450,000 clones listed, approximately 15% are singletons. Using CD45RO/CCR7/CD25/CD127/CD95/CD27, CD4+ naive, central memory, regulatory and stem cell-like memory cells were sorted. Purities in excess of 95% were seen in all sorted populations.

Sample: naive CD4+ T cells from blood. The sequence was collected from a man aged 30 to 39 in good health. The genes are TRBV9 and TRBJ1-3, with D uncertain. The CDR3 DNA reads TGTGCCAGCAGCGTAGGGGGTACTGGAAACACCATATATTTT. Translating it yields CASSVGGTGNTIYF.